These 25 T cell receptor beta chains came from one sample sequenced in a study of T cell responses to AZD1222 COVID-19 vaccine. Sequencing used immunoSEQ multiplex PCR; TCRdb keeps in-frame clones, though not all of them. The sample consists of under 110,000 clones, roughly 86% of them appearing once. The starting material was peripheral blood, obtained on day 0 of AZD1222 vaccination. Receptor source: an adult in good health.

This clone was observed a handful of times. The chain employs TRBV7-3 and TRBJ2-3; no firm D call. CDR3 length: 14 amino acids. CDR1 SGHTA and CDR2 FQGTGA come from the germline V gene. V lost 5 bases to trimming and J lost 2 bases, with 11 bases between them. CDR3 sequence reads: CASSPSGPTDTQYF. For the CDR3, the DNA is TGTGCCAGCAGCCCATCGGGCCCCACAGATACGCAGTATTTT.

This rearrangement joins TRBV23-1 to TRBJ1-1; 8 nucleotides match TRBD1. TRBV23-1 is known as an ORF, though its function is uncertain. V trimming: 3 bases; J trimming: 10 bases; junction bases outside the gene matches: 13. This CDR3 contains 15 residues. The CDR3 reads CASSHVQGDKTSAFF. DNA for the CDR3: TGCGCCAGCAGTCACGTACAGGGGGATAAGACCTCAGCTTTCTTT.

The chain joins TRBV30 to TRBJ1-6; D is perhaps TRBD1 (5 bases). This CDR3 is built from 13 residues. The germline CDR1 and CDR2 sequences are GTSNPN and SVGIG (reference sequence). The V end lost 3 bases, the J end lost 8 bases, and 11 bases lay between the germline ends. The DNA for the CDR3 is TGTGCCTGGAGGAGGGACCCGGATTCACCCCTCCACTTT. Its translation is CAWRRDPDSPLHF. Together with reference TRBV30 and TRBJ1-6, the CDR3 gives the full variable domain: SQTIHQWPATLVQPVGSPLSLECTVEGTSNPNLYWYRQAAGRGLQLLFYSVGIGQISSEVPQNLSASRPQDRQFILSSKKLLLSDSGFYLCAWRRDPDSPLHFGNGTRLTVT.

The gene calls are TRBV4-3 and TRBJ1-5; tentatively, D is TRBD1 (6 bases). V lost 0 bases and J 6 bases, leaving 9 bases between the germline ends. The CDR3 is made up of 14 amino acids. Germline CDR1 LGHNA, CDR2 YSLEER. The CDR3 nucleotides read TGCGCCAGCAGCCAAGAAGGGGGGTCTCAGCCCCAGCATTTT. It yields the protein CASSQEGGSQPQHF.

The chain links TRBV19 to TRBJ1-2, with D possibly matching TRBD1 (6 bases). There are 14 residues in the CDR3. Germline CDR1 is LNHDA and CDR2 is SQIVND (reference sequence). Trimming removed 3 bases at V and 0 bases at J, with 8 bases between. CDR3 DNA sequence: TGTGCCAGTAGTATTGACAGGACTAACTATGGCTACACCTTC. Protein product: CASSIDRTNYGYTF.

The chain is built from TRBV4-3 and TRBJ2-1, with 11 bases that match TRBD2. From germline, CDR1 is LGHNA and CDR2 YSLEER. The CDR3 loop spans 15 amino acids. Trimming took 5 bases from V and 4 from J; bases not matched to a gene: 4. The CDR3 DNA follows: TGCGCCAGCAGCAAGGGACTAGCGGATTACAATGAGCAGTTCTTC. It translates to CASSKGLADYNEQFF.

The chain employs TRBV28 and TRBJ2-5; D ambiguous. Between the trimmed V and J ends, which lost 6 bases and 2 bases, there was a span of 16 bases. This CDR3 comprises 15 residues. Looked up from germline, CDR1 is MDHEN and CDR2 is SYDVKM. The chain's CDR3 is CASRLELGSQETQYF. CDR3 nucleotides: TGTGCCAGCAGGCTGGAGCTGGGGTCACAAGAGACCCAGTACTTC.

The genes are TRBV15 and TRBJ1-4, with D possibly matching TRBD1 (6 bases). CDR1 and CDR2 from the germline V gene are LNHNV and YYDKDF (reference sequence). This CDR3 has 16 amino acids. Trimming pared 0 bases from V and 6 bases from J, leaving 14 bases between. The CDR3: CATSRDVGGADEKLFF. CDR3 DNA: TGTGCCACCAGCAGAGATGTCGGGGGCGCTGATGAAAAACTGTTTTTT.

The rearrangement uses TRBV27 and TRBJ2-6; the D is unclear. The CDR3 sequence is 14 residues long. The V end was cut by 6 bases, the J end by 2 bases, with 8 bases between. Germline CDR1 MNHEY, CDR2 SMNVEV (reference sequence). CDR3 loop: CASSPKPGANVLTF. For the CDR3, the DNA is TGTGCCAGCAGCCCGAAACCTGGGGCCAACGTCCTGACTTTC.

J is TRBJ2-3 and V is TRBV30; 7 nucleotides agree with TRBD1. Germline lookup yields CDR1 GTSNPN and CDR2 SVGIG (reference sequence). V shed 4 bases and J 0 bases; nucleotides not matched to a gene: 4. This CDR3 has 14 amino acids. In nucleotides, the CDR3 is TGTGCCTGGAACAGGGGTCGGAGCACAGATACGCAGTATTTT. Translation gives CAWNRGRSTDTQYF.

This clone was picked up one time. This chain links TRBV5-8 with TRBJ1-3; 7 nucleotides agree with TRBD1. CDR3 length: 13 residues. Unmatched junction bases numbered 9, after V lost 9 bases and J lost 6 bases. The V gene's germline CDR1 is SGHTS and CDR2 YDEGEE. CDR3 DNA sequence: TGTGCCAACAGGGGCAGGGGGGTAAACACCATATATTTT. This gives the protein CANRGRGVNTIYF.

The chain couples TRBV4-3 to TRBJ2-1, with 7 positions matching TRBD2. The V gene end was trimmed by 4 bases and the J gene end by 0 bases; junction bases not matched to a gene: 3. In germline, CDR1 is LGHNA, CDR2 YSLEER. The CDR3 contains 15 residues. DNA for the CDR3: TGCGCCAGCAGCCTGGAGCGGGGCTCCTACAATGAGCAGTTCTTC. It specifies CASSLERGSYNEQFF.

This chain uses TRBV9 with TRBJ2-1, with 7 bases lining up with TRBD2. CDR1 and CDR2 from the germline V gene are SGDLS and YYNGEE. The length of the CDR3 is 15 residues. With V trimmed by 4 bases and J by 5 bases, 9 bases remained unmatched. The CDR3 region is CASSFTSARNNEQFF. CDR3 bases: TGTGCCAGCAGCTTCACTAGCGCACGTAACAATGAGCAGTTCTTC.

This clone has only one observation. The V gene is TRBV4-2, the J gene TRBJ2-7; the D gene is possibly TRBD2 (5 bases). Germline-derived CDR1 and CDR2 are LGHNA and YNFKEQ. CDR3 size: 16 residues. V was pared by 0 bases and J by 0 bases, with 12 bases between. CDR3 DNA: TGTGCCAGCAGCCAAGATACGCGCGGGTACTCCTACGAGCAGTACTTC. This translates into CASSQDTRGYSYEQYF.

The CDR3 coding sequence is TGTGCCAGCAGTTGGACAGGGGGACAGCCCCAGCATTTT. This codes for CASSWTGGQPQHF. The chain carries TRBV12-3 or TRBV12-4 and TRBJ1-5; 10 bases line up with TRBD1. Trimming cost V 4 bases and J 7 bases; bases outside gene matches: 1. The CDR3 extends over 13 amino acids.

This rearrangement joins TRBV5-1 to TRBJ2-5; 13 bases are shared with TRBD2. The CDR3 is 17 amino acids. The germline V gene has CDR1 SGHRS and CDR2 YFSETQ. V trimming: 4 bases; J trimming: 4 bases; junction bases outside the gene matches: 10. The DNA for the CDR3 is TGCGCCAGCAGCGTAACTAGCGGGAGGGCCCTGGGAGAGACCCAGTACTTC. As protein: CASSVTSGRALGETQYF. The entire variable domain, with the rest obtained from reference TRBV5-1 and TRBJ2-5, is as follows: KAGVTQTPRYLIKTRGQQVTLSCSPISGHRSVSWYQQTPGQGLQFLFEYFSETQRNKGNFPGRFSGRQFSNSRSEMNVSTLELGDSALYLCASSVTSGRALGETQYFGPGTRLLVL.

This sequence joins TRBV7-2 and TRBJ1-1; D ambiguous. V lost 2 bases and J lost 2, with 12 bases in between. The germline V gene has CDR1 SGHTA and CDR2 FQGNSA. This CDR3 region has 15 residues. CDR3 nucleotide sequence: TGTGCCAGCAGCTTATCAGGTAATCTAAACACTGAAGCTTTCTTT. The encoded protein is CASSLSGNLNTEAFF.

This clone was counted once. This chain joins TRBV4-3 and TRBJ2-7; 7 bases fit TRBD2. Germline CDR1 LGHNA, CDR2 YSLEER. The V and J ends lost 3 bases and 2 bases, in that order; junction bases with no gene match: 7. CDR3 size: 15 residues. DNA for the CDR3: TGCGCCAGCAGCCATGAGCGGGGCGGTGCCTACGAGCAGTACTTC. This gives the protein CASSHERGGAYEQYF.

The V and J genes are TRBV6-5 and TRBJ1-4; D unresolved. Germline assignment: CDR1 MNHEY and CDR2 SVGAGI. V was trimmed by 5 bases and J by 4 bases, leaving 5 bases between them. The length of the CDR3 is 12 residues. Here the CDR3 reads CASSPLNEKLFF. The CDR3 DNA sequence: TGTGCCAGCAGTCCCCTTAATGAAAAACTGTTTTTT.

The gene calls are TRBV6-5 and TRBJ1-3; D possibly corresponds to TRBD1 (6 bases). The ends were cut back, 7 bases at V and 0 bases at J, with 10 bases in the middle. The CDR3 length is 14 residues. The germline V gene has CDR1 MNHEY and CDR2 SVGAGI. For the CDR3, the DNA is TGTGCCAGCACCCAGGGGCGCTCTGGAAACACCATATATTTT. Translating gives CASTQGRSGNTIYF.

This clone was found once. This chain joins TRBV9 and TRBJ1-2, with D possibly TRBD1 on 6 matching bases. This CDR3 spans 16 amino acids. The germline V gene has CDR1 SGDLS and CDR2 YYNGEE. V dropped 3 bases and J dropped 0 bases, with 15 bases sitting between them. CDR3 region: CASSEWDTSTNYGYTF. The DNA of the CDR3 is TGTGCCAGCAGCGAGTGGGACACTTCCACTAACTATGGCTACACCTTC.

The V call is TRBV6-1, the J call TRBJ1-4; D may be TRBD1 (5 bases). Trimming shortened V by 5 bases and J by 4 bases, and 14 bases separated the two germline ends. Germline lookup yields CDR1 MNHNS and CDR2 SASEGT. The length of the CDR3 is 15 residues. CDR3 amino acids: CASSWATGDNEKLFF. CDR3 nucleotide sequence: TGTGCCAGCAGTTGGGCTACAGGAGATAATGAAAAACTGTTTTTT.

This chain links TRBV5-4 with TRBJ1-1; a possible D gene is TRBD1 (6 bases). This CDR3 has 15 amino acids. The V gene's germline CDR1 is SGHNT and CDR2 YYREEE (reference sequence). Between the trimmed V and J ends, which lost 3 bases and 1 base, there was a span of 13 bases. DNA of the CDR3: TGTGCCAGCAGCTGGCGGGGGCGAGGGAACACTGAAGCTTTCTTT. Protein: CASSWRGRGNTEAFF. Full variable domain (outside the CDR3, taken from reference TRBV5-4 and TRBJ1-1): ETGVTQSPTHLIKTRGQQVTLRCSSQSGHNTVSWYQQALGQGPQFIFQYYREEENGRGNFPPRFSGLQFPNYSSELNVNALELDDSALYLCASSWRGRGNTEAFFGQGTRLTVV.

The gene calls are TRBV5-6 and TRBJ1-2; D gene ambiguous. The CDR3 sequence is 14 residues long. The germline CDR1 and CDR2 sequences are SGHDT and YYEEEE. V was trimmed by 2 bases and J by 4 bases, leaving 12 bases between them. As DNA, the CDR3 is TGTGCCAGCAGCTTTGTTGGGGTTATCTATGGCTACACCTTC. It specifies CASSFVGVIYGYTF. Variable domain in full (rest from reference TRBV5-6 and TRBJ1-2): DAGVTQSPTHLIKTRGQQVTLRCSPKSGHDTVSWYQQALGQGPQFIFQYYEEEERQRGNFPDRFSGHQFPNYSSELNVNALLLGDSALYLCASSFVGVIYGYTFGSGTRLTVV.

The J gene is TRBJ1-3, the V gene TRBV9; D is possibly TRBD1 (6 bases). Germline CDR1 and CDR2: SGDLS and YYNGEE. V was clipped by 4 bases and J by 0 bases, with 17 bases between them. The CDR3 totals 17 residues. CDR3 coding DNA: TGTGCCAGCAGCCCTCTGGACAGTTCCCTCTCTGGAAACACCATATATTTT. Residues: CASSPLDSSLSGNTIYF. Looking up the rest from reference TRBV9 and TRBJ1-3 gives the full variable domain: DSGVTQTPKHLITATGQRVTLRCSPRSGDLSVYWYQQSLDQGLQFLIQYYNGEERAKGNILERFSAQQFPDLHSELNLSSLELGDSALYFCASSPLDSSLSGNTIYFGEGSWLTVV.